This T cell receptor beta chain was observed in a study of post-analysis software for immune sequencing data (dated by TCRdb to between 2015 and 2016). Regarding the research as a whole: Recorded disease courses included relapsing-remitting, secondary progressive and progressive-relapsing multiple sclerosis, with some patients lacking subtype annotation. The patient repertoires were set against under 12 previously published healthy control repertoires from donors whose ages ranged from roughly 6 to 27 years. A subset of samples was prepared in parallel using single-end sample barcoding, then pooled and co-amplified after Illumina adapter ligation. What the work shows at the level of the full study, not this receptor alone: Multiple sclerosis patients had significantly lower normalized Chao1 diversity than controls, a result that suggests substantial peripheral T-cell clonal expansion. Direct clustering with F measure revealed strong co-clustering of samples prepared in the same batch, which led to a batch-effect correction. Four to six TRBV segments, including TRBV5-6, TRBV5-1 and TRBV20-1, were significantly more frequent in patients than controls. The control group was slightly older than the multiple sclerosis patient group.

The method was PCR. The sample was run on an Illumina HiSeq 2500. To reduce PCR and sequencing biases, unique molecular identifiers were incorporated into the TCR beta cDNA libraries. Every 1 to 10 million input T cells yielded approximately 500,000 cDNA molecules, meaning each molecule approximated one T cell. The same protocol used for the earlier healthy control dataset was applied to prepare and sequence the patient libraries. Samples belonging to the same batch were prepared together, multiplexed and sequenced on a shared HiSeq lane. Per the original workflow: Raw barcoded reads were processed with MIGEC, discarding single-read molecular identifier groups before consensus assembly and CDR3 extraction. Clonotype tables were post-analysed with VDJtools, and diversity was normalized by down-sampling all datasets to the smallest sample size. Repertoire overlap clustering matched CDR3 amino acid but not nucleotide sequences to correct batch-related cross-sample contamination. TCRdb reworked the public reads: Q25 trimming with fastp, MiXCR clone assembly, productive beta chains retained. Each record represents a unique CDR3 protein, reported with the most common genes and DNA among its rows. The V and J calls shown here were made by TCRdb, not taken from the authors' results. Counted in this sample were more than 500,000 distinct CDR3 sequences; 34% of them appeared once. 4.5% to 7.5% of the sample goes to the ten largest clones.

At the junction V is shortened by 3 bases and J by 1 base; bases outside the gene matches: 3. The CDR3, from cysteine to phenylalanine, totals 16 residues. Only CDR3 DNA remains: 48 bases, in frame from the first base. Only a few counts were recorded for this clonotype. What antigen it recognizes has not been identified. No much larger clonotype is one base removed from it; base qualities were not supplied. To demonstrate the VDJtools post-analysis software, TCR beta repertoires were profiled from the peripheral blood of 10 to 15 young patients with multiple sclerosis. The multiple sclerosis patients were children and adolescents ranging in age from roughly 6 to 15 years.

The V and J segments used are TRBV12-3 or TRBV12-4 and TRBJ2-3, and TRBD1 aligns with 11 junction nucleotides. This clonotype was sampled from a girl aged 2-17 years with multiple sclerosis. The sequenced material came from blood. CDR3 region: CASSFLGQGGTDTQYF. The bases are TGTGCCAGCAGTTTTCTGGGACAGGGGGGCACAGATACGCAGTATTTT.